This is a list of T cell receptor beta chains from one sample in a study of cytomegalovirus exposure and HLA in healthy donors. Sequencing was performed with immunoSEQ multiplex PCR; in TCRdb, only in-frame clones are kept and a portion is missing. The table includes roughly 190,000 clones, almost 75% detected once. Sequencing input: PBMCs. Receptor source: a woman younger than 45 in good health and CMV-seropositive. Each CDR3 is given with its conserved first and last residue. D genes are given only for firm matches. Clone sizes are given selectively: once, few, many, or a class where the clone is expanded.

v_gene	abundance	j_gene	d_gene	CDR3aa	CDR3nt
TRBV5-4	.	TRBJ2-1	.	CASSLGRENGEQFF	TGTGCCAGCAGCTTGGGTAGGGAGAACGGTGAGCAGTTCTTC
TRBV7-9	.	TRBJ1-2	TRBD1	CASSSLTGEEGYTF	TGTGCCAGCAGCTCTTTAACAGGGGAGGAGGGCTACACCTTC
TRBV20-1	.	TRBJ1-1	.	CSAQGTAESFF	TGCAGTGCCCAGGGGACGGCCGAAAGTTTCTTT
TRBV7-9	.	TRBJ1-1	TRBD1	CASRSDRGNTEAFF	TGTGCCAGCAGATCGGACAGGGGGAACACTGAAGCTTTCTTT
TRBV7-2	.	TRBJ1-1	.	CASSKGHLEAFF	TGTGCCAGCAGCAAGGGACACCTTGAAGCTTTCTTT
TRBV19	.	TRBJ1-1	TRBD1	CASTTLTGGLAEAFF	TGTGCCAGTACAACGTTGACAGGGGGGTTGGCTGAAGCTTTCTTT
TRBV18	few	TRBJ2-5	TRBD2	CASSRLAGKETQYF	TGTGCCAGCTCACGGCTAGCGGGGAAAGAGACCCAGTACTTC
TRBV14	.	TRBJ2-1	TRBD2	CASPDRTSGRVCLYNEQFF	TGTGCCAGCCCCGATCGGACTAGCGGGAGGGTTTGTCTCTACAATGAGCAGTTCTTC
TRBV28	.	TRBJ2-1	.	CASSSSRRLEDEQFF	TGTGCCAGCAGTTCCTCCCGGCGGTTGGAGGATGAGCAGTTCTTC
TRBV4-2	.	TRBJ2-7	.	CASSQPEQRQRSSYEQYF	TGTGCCAGCAGCCAACCTGAGCAAAGACAGAGGAGCTCCTACGAGCAGTACTTC
TRBV5-6	.	TRBJ1-5	TRBD1	CASSRTGREPQHF	TGTGCCAGCAGCCGGACAGGGCGAGAGCCCCAGCATTTT
TRBV4-1	.	TRBJ2-3	.	CASSQGPHTDTQYF	TGCGCCAGCAGCCAAGGGCCGCACACAGATACGCAGTATTTT
TRBV28	.	TRBJ2-4	TRBD1	CASSSGQGKYIQYF	TGTGCCAGCAGTTCAGGACAGGGGAAATACATTCAGTACTTC
TRBV7-9	once	TRBJ1-2	TRBD1	CASRTGGDHGYTF	TGTGCCAGCAGGACAGGGGGCGATCATGGCTACACCTTC
TRBV7-7	few	TRBJ2-5	.	CASSLRREETQYF	TGTGCTAGCAGCCTACGGAGGGAAGAGACCCAGTACTTC
TRBV5-6	.	TRBJ1-1	.	CASSFGNLRGAFF	TGTGCCAGCAGCTTTGGCAACCTCCGGGGAGCTTTCTTT
TRBV6-1	once	TRBJ2-1	.	CASTRLIADYNEQFF	TGTGCCAGCACCCGCTTGATAGCGGATTACAATGAGCAGTTCTTC
TRBV6-5	few	TRBJ2-7	TRBD2	CASSLARSGVYEQYF	TGTGCCAGCAGCCTAGCCCGTAGCGGGGTCTACGAGCAGTACTTC
TRBV28	.	TRBJ2-1	TRBD2	CASRTSGRARGNEQFF	TGTGCCAGTCGGACTAGCGGGAGGGCCCGGGGCAATGAGCAGTTCTTC
TRBV7-6	.	TRBJ2-1	TRBD2	CASSPRHGTSGSSYNEQFF	TGTGCCAGCAGCCCCCGACATGGGACTAGCGGGAGCTCCTACAATGAGCAGTTCTTC
TRBV6-1	.	TRBJ2-7	.	CASSEGSSSYEQYF	TGTGCCAGCAGTGAAGGGAGTAGCTCCTACGAGCAGTACTTC
TRBV5-1	.	TRBJ2-2	TRBD2	CASSRGLAGTGELFF	TGCGCCAGCAGCCGCGGACTAGCGGGAACCGGGGAGCTGTTTTTT
TRBV7-9	.	TRBJ2-7	TRBD2	CSSSSPFSGRAPEQYF	TGTTCCAGCAGCTCCCCCTTTAGCGGGAGGGCTCCCGAGCAGTACTTC
TRBV5-4	once	TRBJ1-1	.	CAIQSRGGSTEAFF	TGTGCCATCCAATCTCGGGGGGGCTCTACTGAAGCTTTCTTT
TRBV7-9	.	TRBJ1-4	.	CASSSGTTNEKLFF	TGTGCCAGCAGCTCAGGGACAACTAATGAAAAACTGTTTTTT
TRBV27	.	TRBJ2-7	.	CASSFNGLPFEQYF	TGTGCCAGCAGTTTTAACGGACTACCCTTCGAGCAGTACTTC
TRBV19	.	TRBJ2-7	.	CASGQGNAYEQYF	TGTGCCAGTGGCCAGGGCAATGCCTACGAGCAGTACTTC
TRBV6-6	few	TRBJ2-6	.	CASSYGSSGANVLTF	TGTGCCAGCAGTTACGGGAGCTCTGGGGCCAACGTCCTGACTTTC
TRBV6-5	.	TRBJ2-5	.	CASSYIGTSQETQYF	TGTGCCAGCAGTTACATCGGGACAAGCCAAGAGACCCAGTACTTC
TRBV5-1	.	TRBJ2-1	TRBD1	CASSLAGQANNEQFF	TGCGCCAGCAGCTTGGCGGGACAGGCCAACAATGAGCAGTTCTTC
TRBV19	.	TRBJ2-2	.	CASSIGGGELFF	TGTGCCAGTAGTATAGGAGGCGGGGAGCTGTTTTTT
TRBV28	.	TRBJ2-7	TRBD1	CASSLGGDRGTYEQYF	TGTGCCAGCAGTTTGGGGGGGGACAGGGGGACCTACGAGCAGTACTTC
TRBV5-4	.	TRBJ1-2	.	CASLYHPWAIALDGYTF	TGTGCCAGTTTATACCACCCTTGGGCCATCGCACTAGATGGCTACACCTTC
TRBV11-2	.	TRBJ2-2	TRBD2	CASSRTSGNTGELFF	TGTGCCAGCAGCCGGACTAGCGGGAACACCGGGGAGCTGTTTTTT
TRBV2	few	TRBJ2-2	TRBD1	CASRMTGTNTGELFF	TGTGCCAGCAGGATGACAGGGACGAACACCGGGGAGCTGTTTTTT
TRBV7-6	.	TRBJ2-3	TRBD2	CASSSRTRADTQYF	TGTGCCAGCAGCTCCAGGACTAGGGCAGATACGCAGTATTTT
TRBV28	.	TRBJ2-3	TRBD2	CASSSWTSGTDTQYF	TGTGCCAGCAGCTCTTGGACTAGCGGCACAGATACGCAGTATTTT
TRBV6-5	.	TRBJ1-3	TRBD1	CASRGTAGNTIYF	TGTGCCAGCAGGGGGACAGCTGGAAACACCATATATTTT
TRBV18	few	TRBJ2-7	TRBD1	CASSPYGTGGWGEQYF	TGTGCCAGCTCACCGTACGGGACAGGGGGCTGGGGAGAGCAGTACTTC
TRBV7-2	.	TRBJ1-1	.	CASSLLSLGKEAEAFF	TGTGCCAGCAGCTTATTGAGTTTGGGCAAGGAAGCTGAAGCTTTCTTT
TRBV2	.	TRBJ1-2	TRBD1	CASSVKRTGGLDHGYTF	TGTGCCAGCAGCGTTAAAAGGACAGGGGGCCTAGACCATGGCTACACCTTC
TRBV6-6	few	TRBJ2-7	.	CAGGAGGPYEQYF	TGTGCCGGCGGAGCGGGCGGCCCCTACGAGCAGTACTTC
TRBV28	.	TRBJ2-3	TRBD1	CASSLGPGGSFTDTQYF	TGTGCCAGCAGTTTAGGTCCAGGGGGCTCCTTCACAGATACGCAGTATTTT
TRBV7-8	.	TRBJ2-2	TRBD1	CATPGSVGQGTGELFF	TGTGCCACCCCCGGGTCGGTGGGACAGGGCACCGGGGAGCTGTTTTTT
TRBV7-2	.	TRBJ2-1	.	CASSLSREYNEQFF	TGTGCCAGCAGCTTATCCCGGGAATACAATGAGCAGTTCTTC
TRBV14	few	TRBJ1-2	TRBD1	CASSQVRTGGGYTF	TGTGCCAGCAGCCAAGTTCGGACAGGGGGCGGCTACACCTTC
TRBV13	few	TRBJ2-3	TRBD2	CASSLLPPSGRDTQYF	TGTGCCAGCAGCTTGCTTCCGCCTAGCGGGAGAGATACGCAGTATTTT
TRBV5-1	.	TRBJ2-7	.	CASSLATGLGEQYF	TGCGCCAGCAGCTTGGCGACAGGTCTTGGCGAGCAGTACTTC
TRBV10-1	.	TRBJ2-7	.	CASSDGQTYEQYF	TGCGCCAGCAGTGATGGTCAGACCTACGAGCAGTACTTC
TRBV6-5	few	TRBJ1-1	.	CASSYSLQASNTEAFF	TGTGCCAGCAGTTACTCACTCCAGGCTTCGAACACTGAAGCTTTCTTT
TRBV28	.	TRBJ2-3	.	CASSSTGARSDTQYF	TGTGCCAGCAGTTCCACAGGAGCTAGATCAGATACGCAGTATTTT